This passage covers 8 T cell receptor beta chains from one sample sequenced in a study of T cells in localized non-small cell lung cancer. TCRdb's copy holds only in-frame clones and misses some; the assay was immunoSEQ multiplex PCR. This sample has about 64,000 clones, with 81% found just once. Specimen: PBMCs, collected before any cancer treatment. These TCRs come from a man aged 35-69 years with stage II lung adenocarcinoma.

The CDR3 DNA is TGTGCCAGCAGCTTATGGCAGGGAAGTACTGAAGCTTTCTTT. Amino acid sequence: CASSLWQGSTEAFF. This chain joins TRBV7-3 and TRBJ1-1; maybe TRBD1 (5 bases). Trimming left V 2 bases short and J 5 bases short, with 12 bases between. The germline gives CDR1 SGHTA, CDR2 FQGTGA. CDR3 length: 14 residues.

As DNA, the CDR3 is TGTGCCAGCAGCGGTTCAAATAGTTGGGACTATGGCTACACCTTC. This encodes CASSGSNSWDYGYTF. The gene calls are TRBV25-1 and TRBJ1-2; no reliable D call. CDR3 size: 15 residues. V lost 6 bases to trimming and J lost 3 bases, with 17 bases between them. CDR1 is MGHDK and CDR2 is SYGVNS in the germline V gene.

This clone was seen a handful of times. This chain joins TRBV19 and TRBJ1-1; no firm D call. This CDR3 has 13 residues. The germline CDR1 and CDR2 sequences are LNHDA and SQIVND (reference sequence). The V end was cut by 4 bases, the J end by 0 bases, with 6 bases between. DNA for the CDR3: TGTGCCAGTAGTACGACCGTGAACACTGAAGCTTTCTTT. This translates into CASSTTVNTEAFF.

The CDR3 here is CASTLSYQGHYGYTF. In DNA form, the CDR3 reads TGTGCCAGTACCCTGAGTTACCAGGGACACTATGGCTACACCTTC. The chain links TRBV19 to TRBJ1-2; D is perhaps TRBD1 (5 bases). The CDR3 has 15 residues. The V gene's germline CDR1 is LNHDA and CDR2 SQIVND (reference sequence). V was shortened by 7 bases and J by 3 bases, with 18 bases between the two germline ends.

This rearrangement joins TRBV9 to TRBJ2-6; no definite D call. Per the germline V gene, CDR1 is SGDLS and CDR2 is YYNGEE. Trimming shortened V by 0 bases and J by 15 bases, and 16 bases separated the two germline ends. This CDR3 spans 14 amino acids. The CDR3 DNA follows: TGTGCCAGCAGCGTAGGGATGGTGGCAGAGGACCTGACTTTC. Translated: CASSVGMVAEDLTF.

J is TRBJ1-5 and V is TRBV19, with 8 bases fitting TRBD1. The V gene end was trimmed by 4 bases and the J gene end by 1 base; junction bases not matched to a gene: 6. The CDR3 runs 16 residues. Germline V gene lookup returns CDR1 LNHDA and CDR2 SQIVND (reference sequence). CDR3: CASSKGQVLSNQPQHF. The CDR3 coding sequence is TGTGCCAGTAGTAAGGGACAGGTTTTGAGCAATCAGCCCCAGCATTTT.

The gene calls are TRBV5-4 and TRBJ1-2; D ambiguous. V lost 4 bases, J lost 4 bases, and 11 bases lay in between. The CDR3 contains 13 residues. From germline, CDR1 is SGHNT and CDR2 YYREEE (reference sequence). The CDR3 DNA follows: TGTGCCAGCAGCCGGGTGACGAGCTATGGCTACACCTTC. This codes for CASSRVTSYGYTF. The variable domain in full, completed from reference TRBV5-4 and TRBJ1-2, reads ETGVTQSPTHLIKTRGQQVTLRCSSQSGHNTVSWYQQALGQGPQFIFQYYREEENGRGNFPPRFSGLQFPNYSSELNVNALELDDSALYLCASSRVTSYGYTFGSGTRLTVV.

The chain is built from TRBV5-1 and TRBJ2-7; 9 bases fit TRBD2. Per the germline V gene, CDR1 is SGHRS and CDR2 is YFSETQ. The V and J ends lost 3 bases and 4 bases, in that order; junction bases with no gene match: 14. CDR3 length: 17 amino acids. The CDR3 here is CASSWARLTSGGYEQYF. Here the CDR3 DNA reads TGCGCCAGCAGCTGGGCCAGACTGACTAGCGGAGGTTACGAGCAGTACTTC.